Following are 18 T cell receptor beta chains from one sample sequenced in a study of cytomegalovirus exposure and HLA in healthy donors. 13 Jbeta primers and 60 Vbeta primers were used for the PCR. The protocol was immunoSEQ multiplex PCR, while the TCRdb copy is restricted to in-frame clones and leaves out a portion. Counted here are approximately 190,000 clones, around 70% occurring once; the ten biggest clones make up 2% to 3%. The source material was PBMCs. The receptors originated from a man aged 40-49 years in good health and CMV-seropositive.

This clone has just a few counts. The chain uses TRBV15 and TRBJ2-3; 8 bases line up with TRBD2. Germline lookup yields CDR1 LNHNV and CDR2 YYDKDF (reference sequence). This CDR3 comprises 16 residues. Trimming took 0 bases from V and 4 from J; bases not matched to a gene: 6. The CDR3 here is CATSRDGRGGPDTQYF. The CDR3 region has the DNA TGTGCCACCAGCAGAGATGGCCGGGGGGGTCCAGATACGCAGTATTTT.

The chain uses TRBV10-2 and TRBJ2-5; D may be TRBD1 (5 bases). The CDR3 contains 12 residues. Trimming shortened V by 6 bases and J by 7 bases, and 12 bases separated the two germline ends. The V gene's germline CDR1 is WSHSY and CDR2 SAAADI. This chain's CDR3 is CASSETVGTQYF. Written as DNA, the CDR3 is TGCGCCAGCAGCGAGACAGTGGGGACCCAGTACTTC.

V and J are TRBV7-6 and TRBJ2-3; D not certain. The germline V gene has CDR1 SGHVS and CDR2 FNYEAQ. The CDR3 extends over 14 amino acids. The germline V and J ends were trimmed by 5 bases and 4 bases, with 13 bases remaining between them. The CDR3 coding sequence is TGTGCCAGCAGCCACCCCTTTCAGGCAGATACGCAGTATTTT. Protein product: CASSHPFQADTQYF.

Many counts were recorded for this clone. V and J are TRBV10-3 and TRBJ1-1, with D uncertain. The germline V gene has CDR1 ENHRY and CDR2 SYGVKD. Trimming removed 2 bases at V and 0 bases at J, with 10 bases between. This CDR3 has 15 residues. The CDR3 sequence is CAISEVQALNTEAFF. CDR3 nucleotides: TGTGCCATCAGTGAGGTCCAGGCCCTGAACACTGAAGCTTTCTTT.

The chain's CDR3 is CASSKGAYEQYF. In nucleotides, the CDR3 is TGTGCCAGCAGTAAGGGGGCCTACGAGCAGTACTTC. This sequence joins TRBV2 and TRBJ2-7; D is perhaps TRBD1 (6 bases). Germline V gene data show CDR1 as SNHLY and CDR2 as FYNNEI. Trimming pared 5 bases from V and 2 bases from J, leaving 7 bases between. CDR3 size: 12 residues.

This chain joins TRBV7-9 and TRBJ1-6, with 8 positions matching TRBD1. Germline CDR1 reads SEHNR; CDR2 reads FQNEAQ (reference sequence). V was clipped by 1 base and J by 12 bases; unmatched bases: 14. CDR3 length: 17 residues. The CDR3 is CASSLEVGGQAPGPLHF. The CDR3 nucleotides are TGTGCCAGCAGCTTAGAGGTTGGGGGACAGGCTCCAGGACCCCTCCACTTT.

This chain uses TRBV2 with TRBJ1-6; D may be TRBD1 (5 bases). The CDR3 runs to 14 residues. Germline V CDR1 and CDR2: SNHLY, FYNNEI. V gave up 8 bases and J gave up 5 bases, with 13 bases separating them. CDR3 nucleotides: TGTGCCAGCGGGGGGGGACCCAATAATTCACCCCTCCACTTT. Encoded protein: CASGGGPNNSPLHF.

This sequence joins TRBV5-1 and TRBJ1-2; D is possibly TRBD1 (6 bases). CDR3 length: 15 residues. V dropped 4 bases and J dropped 0 bases, with 13 bases sitting between them. In germline, CDR1 is SGHRS, CDR2 YFSETQ. Here the CDR3 DNA reads TGCGCCAGCAGCCAGGACAGACCGACTAACTATGGCTACACCTTC. Protein: CASSQDRPTNYGYTF.

V gene TRBV2 combines with J gene TRBJ2-5, with D possibly matching TRBD1 (6 bases). Germline V CDR1 and CDR2: SNHLY, FYNNEI. V lost 7 bases and J lost 0, with 9 bases in between. This CDR3 comprises 13 residues. CDR3 protein: CASKGENQETQYF. The CDR3 bases are TGTGCCAGCAAGGGGGAGAACCAAGAGACCCAGTACTTC.

The chain employs TRBV5-1 and TRBJ1-3; D not resolved. V lost 2 bases to trimming and J lost 3 bases, with 9 bases between them. Germline values: CDR1 SGHRS, CDR2 YFSETQ. The CDR3 is 14 residues long. DNA of the CDR3: TGCGCCAGCAGCTTTGGCCCCGTTGGAAACACCATATATTTT. It translates to CASSFGPVGNTIYF.

Relative to its sample, this clone is medium-sized. V is TRBV7-6 and J is TRBJ2-3; D not certain. Per the germline V gene, CDR1 is SGHVS and CDR2 is FNYEAQ. The CDR3 contains 12 residues. Trimming removed 6 bases at V and 2 bases at J, with 6 bases between. The CDR3 loop is CASSMSTDTQYF. CDR3 sequence (DNA): TGTGCCAGCAGTATGTCCACAGATACGCAGTATTTT.

The CDR3 region has the DNA TGTGCCAGCAGCCTACAGGCCGGGGAGCTGTTTTTT. Its translation: CASSLQAGELFF. The chain is built from TRBV5-4 and TRBJ2-2, with D possibly being TRBD1 (5 bases). Germline loops: CDR1 SGHNT, CDR2 YYREEE (reference sequence). V lost 4 bases to trimming and J lost 6 bases, with 7 bases between them. This CDR3 contains 12 residues.

The J gene is TRBJ1-4, the V gene TRBV5-6, with D maybe TRBD1 (5 bases). V lost 1 base, J lost 9 bases, and 19 bases lay in between. The CDR3 runs to 16 residues. Per the germline V gene, CDR1 is SGHDT and CDR2 is YYEEEE. The CDR3 reads CASSLLVPPEGKKLFF. CDR3 DNA sequence: TGTGCCAGCAGCTTGTTGGTTCCTCCGGAGGGGAAAAAACTGTTTTTT.

This rearrangement joins TRBV6-6 to TRBJ2-6, with 7 bases fitting TRBD1. V trimming: 2 bases; J trimming: 4 bases; junction bases outside the gene matches: 2. CDR1 and CDR2 from the germline V gene are MNHNY and SVGAGI (reference sequence). This CDR3 has 15 amino acids. The CDR3 DNA reads as TGTGCCAGCAGTTACCAGGGGGTCGGGGCCAACGTCCTGACTTTC. Residues: CASSYQGVGANVLTF.

This clone appeared a single time. CDR3 nucleotide sequence: TGTGCCAGCAGGCCGGGGGCTGGAAACACCATATATTTT. The encoded protein is CASRPGAGNTIYF. The chain couples TRBV2 to TRBJ1-3; tentatively, D is TRBD1 (5 bases). The CDR3 is 13 amino acids. V was cut by 6 bases and J by 2 bases, with 8 bases left in between. Germline CDR1 SNHLY, CDR2 FYNNEI.

In the case of this clone: Other DNA sequences from this sample encode an identical CDR3 as well. The V and J genes are TRBV19 and TRBJ1-1; D ambiguous. Germline V CDR1 and CDR2: LNHDA, SQIVND (reference sequence). The V gene lost 1 base and the J gene lost 1 base, with 7 bases spanning the gap. The CDR3 spans 14 residues. The CDR3 coding sequence is TGTGCCAGTAGTATAGTGTCGGGGAACACTGAAGCTTTCTTT. Its protein is CASSIVSGNTEAFF.

This clone came up once. The chain carries TRBV19 and TRBJ1-5; 7 nucleotides match TRBD1. Trimming cost V 7 bases and J 2 bases; bases outside gene matches: 5. CDR3 size: 14 residues. Per the germline V gene, CDR1 is LNHDA and CDR2 is SQIVND (reference sequence). This CDR3 reads CASKGGEGNQPQHF. The CDR3 DNA is TGTGCCAGTAAAGGGGGCGAGGGCAATCAGCCCCAGCATTTT.

This clone was found a few times. Other DNA sequences of this sample code for an identical CDR3. V and J are TRBV18 and TRBJ1-1; 9 bases are shared with TRBD1. CDR1 is KGHSH and CDR2 is LQKENI in the germline V gene. V shed 6 bases, J shed 5 bases, and the junction held 4 bases outside the gene matches. There are 13 residues in the CDR3. Here the CDR3 reads CASSSGQGTEAFF. In DNA, the CDR3 is TGTGCCAGCTCGTCAGGACAGGGGACTGAAGCTTTCTTT.